Described below is a single T cell receptor (beta chain) sequence and its context. This may stem from a read error, because a much larger clone lies one nucleotide away. The CDR3 regions of TCR beta were amplified from RNA transcripts. In the first-round RT-PCR of the TCR CDR3, the HTBI primer set was used. TCRdb ran MiXCR on the multiplex PCR reads and lists one entry per CDR3 protein. In the table there are more than 550,000 distinct CDR3 sequences, nearly 45% of which are singletons. Germline-derived CDR1 and CDR2 are MNHNY and SVGAGI (reference sequence). The CDR3 sequence is 14 residues long. The data are from a study of T cells in Graves' hyperthyroidism and ophthalmopathy.

The origin of this receptor is an adult man with Graves' disease, either hyperthyroidism or ophthalmopathy (not recorded which). The chain couples TRBV6-6 to TRBJ1-2, with unresolved D. Sequencing was performed on peripheral blood or thyroid tissue (not recorded which). DNA of the CDR3: TGTGCCAGCAGTTACTCGGAAGGGTTGGGCGGCTGCACCTTC. Translated, it gives CASSYSEGLGGCTF.